A single sample is the source of the 14 T cell receptor beta chains below, sequenced in a study of T cell changes during pregnancy in multiple sclerosis. Sequencing was performed with immunoSEQ multiplex PCR; in TCRdb, only in-frame clones are kept and a portion is missing. Among about 100,000 clones, about nine tenths were seen once, and the ten largest hold 2.5% to 3.5%. Sequenced here: peripheral blood, sampled in the second trimester of pregnancy. The receptors shown here come from a female donor with multiple sclerosis, enrolled in a pregnancy study.

This sequence joins TRBV9 and TRBJ1-3, with D maybe TRBD1 (6 bases). Germline loops: CDR1 SGDLS, CDR2 YYNGEE. The CDR3 covers 14 residues. V was trimmed by 4 bases and J by 3 bases, leaving 11 bases between them. The CDR3 nucleotides read TGTGCCAGCAGCCCCCCAGGGGTTGGAAACACCATATATTTT. Its translation is CASSPPGVGNTIYF.

The gene calls are TRBV19 and TRBJ2-1; D might be TRBD2 (6 bases). V lost 7 bases and J lost 0, with 25 bases in between. Germline V gene sequence: CDR1 LNHDA, CDR2 SQIVND (reference sequence). There are 19 residues in the CDR3. CDR3 bases: TGTGCCAGTATGACAAAGGGTGGGGCGGGGTTGGGCTCCTACAATGAGCAGTTCTTC. Translated: CASMTKGGAGLGSYNEQFF.

This clone has only one observation. This rearrangement joins TRBV2 to TRBJ2-6, with 7 bases matching TRBD1. Germline assignment: CDR1 SNHLY and CDR2 FYNNEI. Trimming took 2 bases from V and 2 from J; bases not matched to a gene: 9. This CDR3 has 18 amino acids. Here the CDR3 reads CASSERRDSLPGANVLTF. In DNA, the CDR3 is TGTGCCAGCAGTGAAAGAAGGGACAGCCTACCTGGGGCCAACGTCCTGACTTTC.

The J gene is TRBJ2-5, the V gene TRBV5-4; D is perhaps TRBD1 (8 bases). CDR3 length equals 17 residues. Trimming took 4 bases from V and 1 from J, leaving 20 bases between them. CDR1 SGHNT and CDR2 YYREEE come from the germline V gene (reference sequence). This CDR3 reads CASSAYRGGRGQETQYF. As DNA, the CDR3 is TGTGCCAGCAGCGCTTACAGGGGGGGGAGGGGCCAAGAGACCCAGTACTTC. Together with reference TRBV5-4 and TRBJ2-5, the CDR3 gives the full variable domain: ETGVTQSPTHLIKTRGQQVTLRCSSQSGHNTVSWYQQALGQGPQFIFQYYREEENGRGNFPPRFSGLQFPNYSSELNVNALELDDSALYLCASSAYRGGRGQETQYFGPGTRLLVL.

This clone appeared a few times. The chain carries TRBV27 and TRBJ1-5; D is unresolved. CDR1 and CDR2 from the germline V gene are MNHEY and SMNVEV (reference sequence). V was cut by 2 bases and J by 6 bases, with 11 bases left in between. The CDR3 contains 14 residues. The CDR3 DNA is TGTGCCAGCAGTTTAACCTTGGGCGTTCAGCCCCAGCATTTT. This sequence encodes CASSLTLGVQPQHF.

CDR3 sequence (DNA): TGCGCCAGCAGCTTGGTGGGGCTTTCCGGTTTGGAGACCCAGTACTTC. Amino acid sequence: CASSLVGLSGLETQYF. The V call is TRBV5-1, the J call TRBJ2-5; D perhaps matches TRBD1 (5 bases). V lost 0 bases and J 5 bases, leaving 17 bases between the germline ends. Looked up from germline, CDR1 is SGHRS and CDR2 is YFSETQ. This CDR3 has 16 residues.

The chain employs TRBV6-1 and TRBJ2-7; possibly TRBD2 for D (5 bases). The CDR3 runs to 13 residues. V was clipped by 7 bases and J by 7 bases, with 17 bases between them. Germline V gene lookup returns CDR1 MNHNS and CDR2 SASEGT. CDR3 nucleotide sequence: TGTGCCAGCATAAGGGATCCTTCGGGGGAGCAGTACTTC. Its translation is CASIRDPSGEQYF.

This clone was detected a few times. CDR3 sequence reads: CASSSYSGANVLTF. The CDR3 DNA follows: TGTGCCAGCAGTTCGTACTCTGGGGCCAACGTCCTGACTTTC. V is TRBV6-5 and J is TRBJ2-6; D is uncertain. The CDR3 sequence is 14 residues long. Trimming took 4 bases from V and 0 from J, leaving 4 bases between them. From germline, CDR1 is MNHEY and CDR2 SVGAGI.

This sequence joins TRBV11-2 and TRBJ2-1; unclear D gene. The CDR3 is made up of 13 amino acids. The V gene lost 4 bases and the J gene lost 10 bases, with 14 bases spanning the gap. Germline CDR1 and CDR2: SGHAT and FQNNGV. The CDR3 coding sequence is TGTGCCAGCAGCTCCCTCCCGACATCGGAGCAGTTCTTC. Protein product: CASSSLPTSEQFF.

The chain employs TRBV7-9 and TRBJ1-1; 11 bases line up with TRBD1. Germline V gives CDR1 SEHNR, CDR2 FQNEAQ (reference sequence). The CDR3 is made up of 15 amino acids. Losses at the gene ends were 5 bases for V and 4 bases for J; bases not matched to a gene: 6. This chain's CDR3 is CASSRPGTGGTEAFF. The CDR3 DNA reads TGTGCCAGCAGCCGTCCCGGGACAGGGGGCACTGAAGCTTTCTTT. Supplemented by reference TRBV7-9 and TRBJ1-1, the full variable domain reads DTGVSQNPRHKITKRGQNVTFRCDPISEHNRLYWYRQTLGQGPEFLTYFQNEAQLEKSRLLSDRFSAERPKGSFSTLEIQRTEQGDSAMYLCASSRPGTGGTEAFFGQGTRLTVV.

In nucleotides, the CDR3 is TGTGCCAGCAGCTTGCTCCGGGACAGGGTTTCTGGAAACACCATATATTTT. Its protein product is CASSLLRDRVSGNTIYF. The chain combines TRBV2 with TRBJ1-3, with 9 bases that match TRBD1. From germline, CDR1 is SNHLY and CDR2 FYNNEI. The CDR3 is made up of 17 amino acids. Trimming removed 6 bases from V and 1 base from J; junction bases left unmatched: 10.

The V call is TRBV6-5, the J call TRBJ2-1; 15 positions match TRBD2. Germline loops: CDR1 MNHEY, CDR2 SVGAGI. The CDR3 extends over 16 amino acids. J was trimmed by 6 bases and V by 2 bases; bases with no gene match: 2. CDR3 region: CASSYRTSGRANEQFF. The CDR3 coding sequence is TGTGCCAGCAGTTACCGGACTAGCGGGAGGGCCAATGAGCAGTTCTTC.

The V and J genes are TRBV7-6 and TRBJ1-2, with 10 bases identical to TRBD1. The CDR3 consists of 13 residues. CDR1 is SGHVS, CDR2 FNYEAQ, per germline. V dropped 5 bases and J dropped 8; count of bases not matched to a gene: 5. The CDR3 DNA is TGTGCCAGCAGCAAGGGACAGGGGTGGGGCTACACCTTC. This translates into CASSKGQGWGYTF.

The chain recombines TRBV28 with TRBJ2-5, with TRBD1 matching 9 bases. The V segment lost 8 bases and the J segment 5 bases; nucleotides outside the gene matches: 12. The length of the CDR3 is 15 residues. Germline V gene lookup returns CDR1 MDHEN and CDR2 SYDVKM. This CDR3 is CASPLGTGPWETQYF. The CDR3 bases are TGTGCCAGCCCCCTTGGGACAGGGCCCTGGGAGACCCAGTACTTC. Together with reference TRBV28 and TRBJ2-5, the CDR3 gives the full variable domain: DVKVTQSSRYLVKRTGEKVFLECVQDMDHENMFWYRQDPGLGLRLIYFSYDVKMKEKGDIPEGYSVSREKKERFSLILESASTNQTSMYLCASPLGTGPWETQYFGPGTRLLVL.